This T cell receptor (beta chain) was sequenced during a study of blood T cell repertoires in COVID-19. Turning to the study itself: From T cells, B-cell-depleted T cells, or PBMCs came the material, which was cDNA or gDNA.

The CDR3 contains 13 residues. Germline-derived CDR1 and CDR2 are SGHAT and FQNNGV. Trimming cost V 5 bases and J 3 bases, with 8 bases left between them. Clones were read by immunoSEQ multiplex PCR, and TCRdb kept only the in-frame ones, dropping some. The data contain over 50,000 clones, roughly 87% of them singletons. This clone was seen just once. This chain uses TRBV11-2 with TRBJ2-1; D call uncertain. The sequenced material came from peripheral blood. The receptor was derived from a human donor in a cohort sampled during active COVID-19. CDR3 residues: CASSTALYNEQFF. The CDR3 nucleotides are TGTGCCAGCAGCACAGCTCTCTACAATGAGCAGTTCTTC.